Each of the 23 T cell receptor beta chains below was sequenced from the same sample in a study of shared clonotypes between healthy human individuals. Repertoires were generated with immunoSEQ multiplex PCR, while TCRdb's copy carries only in-frame clones and drops some. The table has about 2.3 million clones, more than 85% seen once. Source material: naive CD4+ T cells from PBMCs. Subset meaning: CD45RA+ positively selected. Receptors were obtained from a man in his late teens or twenties in good health. Some clones in this sample may be carry-over from other donors' samples.

The J gene is TRBJ2-7, the V gene TRBV7-3; no clear D gene. The length of the CDR3 is 12 residues. V lost 5 bases and J lost 3, with 8 bases in between. The V gene's germline CDR1 is SGHTA and CDR2 FQGTGA. The CDR3 nucleotides read TGTGCCAGCAGCGCCGTCGGCTACGAGCAGTACTTC. This encodes CASSAVGYEQYF.

The rearrangement joins TRBV4-1 to TRBJ2-1; 14 bases fit TRBD2. Germline V gene data show CDR1 as MGHRA and CDR2 as YSYEKL. Trimming removed 10 bases from V and 0 bases from J; junction bases left unmatched: 14. This CDR3 is built from 19 residues. The CDR3 loop reads CATRTETSGRGPSYNEQFF. CDR3 DNA sequence: TGCGCCACCCGGACCGAGACTAGCGGGAGGGGCCCCTCCTACAATGAGCAGTTCTTC.

V and J are TRBV7-9 and TRBJ2-2; D is possibly TRBD1 (5 bases). Trimming stripped 5 bases from V and 0 bases from J, with 10 bases between. Germline loops: CDR1 SEHNR, CDR2 FQNEAQ (reference sequence). The CDR3 spans 15 residues. CDR3: CASSGRQTNTGELFF. The CDR3 DNA is TGTGCCAGCAGCGGGCGACAGACGAACACCGGGGAGCTGTTTTTT.

The rearrangement links TRBV28 to TRBJ2-7, with D perhaps TRBD1 (6 bases). The V gene's germline CDR1 is MDHEN and CDR2 SYDVKM. V gave up 2 bases and J gave up 6 bases, with 20 bases separating them. The CDR3 sequence is 16 residues long. In DNA, the CDR3 is TGTGCCAGCAGTTTAAGCAGGGGTAGTTTCGTCTCCGAGCAGTACTTC. Translating gives CASSLSRGSFVSEQYF.

The gene calls are TRBV28 and TRBJ1-3; tentative D call: TRBD1 (6 bases). Deletions cut 6 bases from V and 4 bases from J, with 19 bases between. The CDR3 loop spans 16 amino acids. The germline CDR1 and CDR2 sequences are MDHEN and SYDVKM. In DNA, the CDR3 is TGTGCCAGCAGCCTACCCCCAGGGGCGGGAGGAAACACCATATATTTT. This gives the protein CASSLPPGAGGNTIYF.

V gene TRBV6-6 combines with J gene TRBJ1-2; 10 bases match TRBD1. CDR3 length: 14 residues. Germline V gives CDR1 MNHNY, CDR2 SVGAGI (reference sequence). J lost 7 bases, V lost 2 bases, and 4 bases had no gene match. The CDR3 region is CASSYDRTGGGYTF. In DNA, the CDR3 is TGTGCCAGCAGTTACGATCGGACAGGGGGTGGCTACACCTTC.

This chain links TRBV9 with TRBJ2-4; D possibly uses TRBD1 or TRBD2 (5 bases each). Germline CDR1 is SGDLS and CDR2 is YYNGEE. The CDR3 has 14 residues. V lost 1 base, J lost 8 bases, and 13 bases lay in between. The CDR3, as DNA: TGTGCCAGCAGCGTAAAGGGGAGTGGGGACATTCAGTACTTC. This translates into CASSVKGSGDIQYF.

This chain links TRBV10-3 with TRBJ1-1; D is undetermined. This CDR3 has 14 residues. Germline-derived CDR1 and CDR2 are ENHRY and SYGVKD. Deletions cut 10 bases from V and 1 base from J, with 16 bases between. CDR3 nucleotides: TGTGCCACCCATGGGAGGGCAACGAACACTGAAGCTTTCTTT. It encodes CATHGRATNTEAFF.

The chain employs TRBV25-1 and TRBJ2-6; D gene unclear. This CDR3 is built from 14 residues. The V end lost 1 base, the J end lost 4 bases, and 5 bases lay between the germline ends. CDR1 MGHDK and CDR2 SYGVNS come from the germline V gene. In DNA form, the CDR3 reads TGTGCCAGCAGTGAATTTAGAGGGGCCAACGTCCTGACTTTC. As protein: CASSEFRGANVLTF.

The genes are TRBV7-2 and TRBJ2-2; 8 nucleotides line up with TRBD2. Germline V lookup: CDR1 SGHTA, CDR2 FQGNSA. CDR3 length equals 15 residues. V gave up 0 bases and J gave up 6 bases; unmatched junction bases: 3. The CDR3 nucleotides read TGTGCCAGCAGCTTAGCCGGGAGGGTGGCCGGGGAGCTGTTTTTT. It encodes CASSLAGRVAGELFF.

The V gene is TRBV10-3, the J gene TRBJ1-1, with 7 positions matching TRBD1. CDR3 length equals 15 residues. Germline V lookup: CDR1 ENHRY, CDR2 SYGVKD. The J segment lost 2 bases and the V segment lost 4 bases, leaving 7 bases of the junction unmatched. The CDR3 is CAISGGQPLNTEAFF. CDR3 coding DNA: TGTGCCATCAGTGGGGGACAGCCTTTAAACACTGAAGCTTTCTTT.

The chain links TRBV10-1 to TRBJ2-5; 7 nucleotides agree with TRBD1. The V segment lost 1 base and the J segment 6 bases; nucleotides outside the gene matches: 2. This CDR3 contains 13 residues. Germline values: CDR1 WNHNN, CDR2 SYGVQD (reference sequence). CDR3 region: CASSEYRGKTQYF. CDR3 bases: TGCGCCAGCAGTGAGTACAGGGGAAAGACCCAGTACTTC.

This clone was picked up one time. This specimen includes other DNA sequences encoding the same CDR3. The V gene is TRBV2, the J gene TRBJ1-1, with D hard to call. Germline V gives CDR1 SNHLY, CDR2 FYNNEI. Deletions cut 5 bases from V and 2 bases from J, with 9 bases between. This CDR3 contains 13 residues. The CDR3 bases are TGTGCCAGCAGTCAAGGACCTAACACTGAAGCTTTCTTT. Translated: CASSQGPNTEAFF.

The chain links TRBV7-3 to TRBJ2-3, with D uncertain. The CDR3 runs 14 residues. Germline CDR1 SGHTA, CDR2 FQGTGA. V lost 3 bases and J lost 0, with 7 bases in between. CDR3 coding DNA: TGTGCCAGCAGCTTCCAGCCTAGCACAGATACGCAGTATTTT. Amino acid sequence: CASSFQPSTDTQYF.

The gene calls are TRBV7-6 and TRBJ2-3, with D possibly TRBD1 on 5 matching bases. Germline V gene sequence: CDR1 SGHVS, CDR2 FNYEAQ. The CDR3 loop spans 16 amino acids. With 5 bases removed from V and 0 bases from J, the gap between germline ends came to 15 bases. Written as DNA, the CDR3 is TGTGCCAGCAGCCCTTCGGTAGGGGTGAGCACAGATACGCAGTATTTT. Encoded protein: CASSPSVGVSTDTQYF.

V and J are TRBV25-1 and TRBJ1-5; D remains unclear. CDR3 length equals 13 residues. Trimming shortened V by 0 bases and J by 6 bases, and 6 bases separated the two germline ends. Germline loops: CDR1 MGHDK, CDR2 SYGVNS. CDR3 in DNA: TGTGCCAGCAGTGAATATGGAGGTCAGCCCCAGCATTTT. This sequence encodes CASSEYGGQPQHF.

This rearrangement joins TRBV4-2 to TRBJ2-3; D perhaps matches TRBD1 (5 bases). Germline V lookup: CDR1 LGHNA, CDR2 YNFKEQ. Trimming stripped 3 bases from V and 4 bases from J, with 20 bases between. The CDR3 contains 17 residues. CDR3 residues: CASSQEMLGVQADTQYF. CDR3 DNA sequence: TGTGCCAGCAGCCAGGAAATGCTAGGGGTCCAAGCAGATACGCAGTATTTT.

The chain joins TRBV9 to TRBJ2-6; 7 nucleotides match TRBD1. Trimming cost V 4 bases and J 2 bases; bases outside gene matches: 3. CDR3 length: 15 residues. The germline V gene encodes CDR1 SGDLS and CDR2 YYNGEE. In nucleotides, the CDR3 is TGTGCCAGCAGCCCCACAGGGGCTGGGGCCAACGTCCTGACTTTC. Protein sequence: CASSPTGAGANVLTF.

In its sample, this clone was seen once. The same CDR3 arises from other DNA sequences in this sample as well. The J gene is TRBJ2-7, the V gene TRBV7-9; weak D call: TRBD1 (5 bases). Germline V CDR1 and CDR2: SEHNR, FQNEAQ (reference sequence). Trimming took 4 bases from V and 4 from J, leaving 8 bases between them. CDR3 length: 12 amino acids. CDR3 DNA: TGTGCCAGCAGCTGGGGCTCGTACGAGCAGTACTTC. It is translated as CASSWGSYEQYF.

V usage is TRBV5-4 and J usage is TRBJ1-5; maybe TRBD1 (5 bases). The germline V gene has CDR1 SGHNT and CDR2 YYREEE (reference sequence). The CDR3 covers 12 residues. Between the trimmed V and J ends, which lost 3 bases and 9 bases, there was a span of 10 bases. CDR3 in DNA: TGTGCCAGCAGCTGGGACCAGGGGCCCCAGCATTTT. It is translated as CASSWDQGPQHF.

This clone has a single count. This sequence joins TRBV7-9 and TRBJ2-2, with D unresolved. The CDR3 is made up of 15 amino acids. V lost 6 bases and J lost 3, with 14 bases in between. Germline V CDR1 and CDR2: SEHNR, FQNEAQ (reference sequence). The CDR3 DNA is TGTGCCAGCAGTTCTCATGGGTCCGACACCGGGGAGCTGTTTTTT. Translated, it gives CASSSHGSDTGELFF.

V gene TRBV7-9 combines with J gene TRBJ1-1; TRBD1 aligns across 10 bases. The CDR3 contains 16 residues. The germline CDR1 and CDR2 sequences are SEHNR and FQNEAQ (reference sequence). V was pared by 4 bases and J by 0 bases, with 5 bases of the junction left unmatched. This chain's CDR3 is CASSSGQGVMNTEAFF. In DNA, the CDR3 is TGTGCCAGCAGCTCCGGACAGGGGGTTATGAACACTGAAGCTTTCTTT.

As regards this clone: Other DNA sequences in the same sample also yield this CDR3. The chain has TRBV5-1 and TRBJ1-3, with D hard to call. The CDR3 length is 12 residues. V was trimmed by 1 base and J by 4 bases, leaving 3 bases between them. CDR1 SGHRS and CDR2 YFSETQ come from the germline V gene. DNA for the CDR3: TGCGCCAGCAGCTTGCCCGGAAACACCATATATTTT. Residues: CASSLPGNTIYF.